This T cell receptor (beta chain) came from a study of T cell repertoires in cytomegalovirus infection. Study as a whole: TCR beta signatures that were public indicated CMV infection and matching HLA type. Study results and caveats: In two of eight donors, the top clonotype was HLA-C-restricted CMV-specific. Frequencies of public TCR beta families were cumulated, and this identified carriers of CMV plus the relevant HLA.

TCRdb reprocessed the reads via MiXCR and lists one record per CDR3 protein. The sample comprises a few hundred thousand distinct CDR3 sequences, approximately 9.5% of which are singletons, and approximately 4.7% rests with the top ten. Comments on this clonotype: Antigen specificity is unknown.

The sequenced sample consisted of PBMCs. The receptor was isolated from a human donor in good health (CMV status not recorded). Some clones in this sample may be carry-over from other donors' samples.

CDR3 sequence reads: CASREGRAGELFF. The CDR3, as DNA: TGTGCCAGTCGGGAGGGAAGAGCCGGGGAGCTGTTTTTT. The gene calls are TRBV7-3 and TRBJ2-2, with 8 bases aligning to TRBD2. CDR1 and CDR2 (germline): SGHTA, FQGTGA. V gave up 9 bases and J gave up 6 bases; unmatched junction bases: 6. The CDR3 is 13 residues long.